The 32 T cell receptor beta chains below were found in one sample sequenced in a study of blood T cell repertoires in COVID-19 (TCRdb year 2020). Library prep was done by the immunoSEQ multiplex PCR assay. TCRdb took this table from immuneACCESS and kept in-frame rearrangements with V and J called. Such tables lack part of the clones; where checked against another copy, unresolved V genes explain under half of the gap, and the rest is unexplained. In this sample the table shows some 450,000 clones, about 87% of which occur a single time. The top ten hold approximately 0.92% of the sample. The material sequenced was peripheral blood. The receptors shown here come from a man in his late teens or twenties with COVID-19, enrolled during active disease.

This chain connects TRBV6-5 to TRBJ2-1; 11 nucleotides agree with TRBD2. Germline values: CDR1 MNHEY, CDR2 SVGAGI. The junction had 8 bases not matched to a gene; V was cut back by 6 bases and J by 7 bases. The CDR3 loop spans 15 amino acids. The CDR3 sequence: CASRQTSGKANEQFF. The DNA for the CDR3 is TGTGCCAGCAGACAGACTAGCGGGAAAGCTAATGAGCAGTTCTTC.

The chain links TRBV2 to TRBJ1-5; perhaps TRBD1 as D (6 bases). Between the trimmed V and J ends, which lost 1 base and 8 bases, there was a span of 15 bases. Germline assignment: CDR1 SNHLY and CDR2 FYNNEI. The CDR3 has 15 amino acids. CDR3 amino acids: CASSEVTGKNKPQHF. The CDR3 DNA follows: TGTGCCAGCAGTGAAGTTACAGGGAAGAATAAGCCCCAGCATTTT.

The chain couples TRBV3-1 (or the pseudogene TRBV3-2) to TRBJ2-3; 14 nucleotides match TRBD2. Germline trimming cut 0 bases from V and 0 bases from J; bases unmatched to any gene: 8. CDR1 is LGHDT, CDR2 YNNKEL, per germline (reference sequence). This CDR3 is 20 amino acids long. The CDR3 loop reads CASSQDWRTSGRRSTDTQYF. The DNA of the CDR3 is TGTGCCAGCAGCCAAGATTGGAGGACTAGCGGGAGGAGAAGCACAGATACGCAGTATTTT.

The chain combines TRBV7-2 with TRBJ1-2, with 9 bases fitting TRBD1. Germline V gene data show CDR1 as SGHTA and CDR2 as FQGNSA. J gave up 2 bases and V 3 bases, and 7 bases lay outside the gene matches. This CDR3 has 16 residues. The CDR3 nucleotides are TGTGCCAGCAGCTTCCAGGGACAGGGAATAAACTATGGCTACACCTTC. It translates to CASSFQGQGINYGYTF.

This clone showed up just a few times. The chain joins TRBV5-1 to TRBJ2-7; the match to TRBD2 covers 7 bases. Per the germline V gene, CDR1 is SGHRS and CDR2 is YFSETQ. The junction had 13 bases not matched to a gene; V was cut back by 7 bases and J by 0 bases. CDR3 length: 16 amino acids. CDR3 nucleotide sequence: TGCGCCAGCTCAGCTAGGAGCGGGATGAGCTCCTACGAGCAGTACTTC. Encoded protein: CASSARSGMSSYEQYF.

This clone was seen more than once but under ten times. The chain combines TRBV19 with TRBJ1-2; D gene ambiguous. Looked up from germline, CDR1 is LNHDA and CDR2 is SQIVND (reference sequence). The CDR3 loop spans 12 amino acids. The V and J ends lost 5 bases and 6 bases respectively, with 10 bases between them. The CDR3 region is CASSLPVDGYTF. As DNA, the CDR3 is TGTGCCAGTAGTCTACCGGTGGATGGCTACACCTTC.

The chain links TRBV4-1 to TRBJ2-1; TRBD2 aligns across 8 bases. The germline V gene has CDR1 MGHRA and CDR2 YSYEKL. Trimming removed 0 bases from V and 11 bases from J; junction bases left unmatched: 9. CDR3 length: 15 residues. CDR3 in amino acids: CASSQDPGLAGQQFF. The CDR3 DNA follows: TGCGCCAGCAGCCAAGATCCGGGGCTAGCGGGTCAGCAGTTCTTC.

The chain recombines TRBV2 with TRBJ2-1; weak D call: TRBD1 (6 bases). Deletions cut 5 bases from V and 0 bases from J, with 8 bases between. Germline V lookup: CDR1 SNHLY, CDR2 FYNNEI. CDR3 length: 14 amino acids. CDR3 in amino acids: CASSQDSSYNEQFF. The CDR3 nucleotides read TGTGCCAGCAGTCAGGACAGCTCCTACAATGAGCAGTTCTTC. The full variable domain, in which reference TRBV2 and TRBJ2-1 provide the parts outside the CDR3, is EPEVTQTPSHQVTQMGQEVILRCVPISNHLYFYWYRQILGQKVEFLVSFYNNEISEKSEIFDDQFSVERPDGSNFTLKIRSTKLEDSAMYFCASSQDSSYNEQFFGPGTRLTVL.

The chain links TRBV10-3 to TRBJ1-1; a possible D gene is TRBD1 (5 bases). The CDR3 contains 14 residues. Trimming stripped 6 bases from V and 3 bases from J, with 14 bases between. Germline CDR1 and CDR2: ENHRY and SYGVKD. The CDR3 coding sequence is TGTGCCATCAGCGAGGGCGGGGCTTACACTGAAGCTTTCTTT. Amino acid sequence: CAISEGGAYTEAFF.

The rearrangement uses TRBV7-2 and TRBJ2-6, with TRBD2 as a possible D gene (5 bases). The CDR3 is 16 residues long. V was cut by 5 bases and J by 0 bases, with 11 bases left in between. Germline V gene lookup returns CDR1 SGHTA and CDR2 FQGNSA. The CDR3 is CASSAHGVSGANVLTF. The CDR3, as DNA: TGTGCCAGCAGCGCCCACGGGGTCTCTGGGGCCAACGTCCTGACTTTC. Full variable domain (rest looked up from reference TRBV7-2 and TRBJ2-6): GAGVSQSPSNKVTEKGKDVELRCDPISGHTALYWYRQSLGQGLEFLIYFQGNSAPDKSGLPSDRFSAERTGGSVSTLTIQRTQQEDSAVYLCASSAHGVSGANVLTFGAGSRLTVL.

The chain recombines TRBV12-5 with TRBJ1-1, with 7 bases lining up with TRBD1. The ends lost 3 bases at V and 8 bases at J; junction bases unmatched: 12. The V gene's germline CDR1 is LGHNT and CDR2 FRNRAP. The CDR3 runs to 15 residues. The CDR3 loop is CASGLSRGNLLEAFF. DNA of the CDR3: TGTGCTAGTGGTTTAAGCAGGGGGAATTTATTAGAAGCTTTCTTT.

The chain couples TRBV7-9 to TRBJ2-1; the match to TRBD2 covers 9 bases. Germline lookup yields CDR1 SEHNR and CDR2 FQNEAQ (reference sequence). This CDR3 has 12 amino acids. The V and J ends lost 1 base and 14 bases, in that order; junction bases with no gene match: 3. The CDR3 bases are TGTGCCAGCAGCTTAGGGGCTAGCGGGAAGTTCTTC. Encoded protein: CASSLGASGKFF.

The rearrangement joins TRBV14 to TRBJ2-7; the D gene is possibly TRBD2 (6 bases). V lost 1 base and J lost 2, with 18 bases in between. The CDR3 extends over 17 amino acids. Germline V gene lookup returns CDR1 SGHDN and CDR2 FVKESK. CDR3 in DNA: TGTGCCAGCAGCCAAGGGGTAGCCCCGCGGGGAGCCTACGAGCAGTACTTC. This codes for CASSQGVAPRGAYEQYF.

This rearrangement joins TRBV5-6 to TRBJ1-4, with TRBD1 matching 8 bases. Trimming took 1 base from V and 17 from J; bases not matched to a gene: 7. The CDR3 covers 12 residues. CDR1 is SGHDT, CDR2 YYEEEE, per germline. In DNA, the CDR3 is TGTGCCAGCAGCTTGTTTGGACAGGGTGGTTTTTTT. Its protein product is CASSLFGQGGFF.

This clone was seen a handful of times. The CDR3 coding sequence is TGTGCCAGCAGCCAGACAGGAAACTATGGCTACACCTTC. The encoded protein is CASSQTGNYGYTF. The J gene is TRBJ1-2, the V gene TRBV6-6; tentatively, D is TRBD1 (6 bases). Germline values: CDR1 MNHNY, CDR2 SVGAGI (reference sequence). Trimming stripped 6 bases from V and 2 bases from J, with 10 bases between. The length of the CDR3 is 13 residues.

This clone was picked up a small number of times. This sequence joins TRBV25-1 and TRBJ1-5; D not resolved. With 2 bases removed from V and 7 bases from J, the gap between germline ends came to 12 bases. Germline-derived CDR1 and CDR2 are MGHDK and SYGVNS. This CDR3 spans 14 amino acids. In nucleotides, the CDR3 is TGTGCCAGCAGTGAAGATGCAGCGGGACAGCCCCAGCATTTT. It is translated as CASSEDAAGQPQHF. The full variable domain, completed using reference TRBV25-1 and TRBJ1-5, is EADIYQTPRYLVIGTGKKITLECSQTMGHDKMYWYQQDPGMELHLIHYSYGVNSTEKGDLSSESTVSRIRTEHFPLTLESARPSHTSQYLCASSEDAAGQPQHFGDGTRLSIL.

This sequence joins TRBV29-1 and TRBJ1-2, with D tentatively TRBD1 (5 bases). V lost 6 bases and J lost 4, with 24 bases in between. The CDR3 runs 16 residues. Germline lookup yields CDR1 SQVTM and CDR2 ANQGSEA. The CDR3 coding sequence is TGCAGCGTCCCAGGACTGGGGGGATTTGGGGCCTATGGCTACACCTTC. It specifies CSVPGLGGFGAYGYTF.

This rearrangement joins TRBV10-1 to TRBJ2-1, with D maybe TRBD2 (5 bases). V gave up 7 bases and J gave up 8 bases, with 15 bases separating them. The CDR3 is made up of 13 amino acids. The germline gives CDR1 WNHNN, CDR2 SYGVQD (reference sequence). CDR3 region: CASTVGADDEQFF. The CDR3 nucleotides are TGCGCCAGCACCGTGGGAGCAGACGATGAGCAGTTCTTC.

The chain recombines TRBV6-5 with TRBJ2-5, with 7 bases lining up with TRBD1. Germline loops: CDR1 MNHEY, CDR2 SVGAGI. The CDR3 covers 15 residues. Trimming removed 4 bases from V and 2 bases from J; junction bases left unmatched: 7. CDR3 sequence: CASSSGTERQETQYF. DNA of the CDR3: TGTGCCAGCAGTTCCGGGACAGAAAGACAAGAGACCCAGTACTTC.

The chain couples TRBV7-6 to TRBJ2-2; D is unclear. With 1 base removed from V and 7 bases from J, the gap between germline ends came to 10 bases. The CDR3 is 14 residues long. Germline V gene data show CDR1 as SGHVS and CDR2 as FNYEAQ. CDR3 sequence (DNA): TGTGCCAGCAGCTTAGGACATGGCCTCGGGGAGCTGTTTTTT. As protein: CASSLGHGLGELFF.

The gene calls are TRBV5-1 and TRBJ1-3; D is perhaps TRBD1 (5 bases). The CDR3 loop spans 15 amino acids. Germline V gene data show CDR1 as SGHRS and CDR2 as YFSETQ. Trimming shortened V by 4 bases and J by 0 bases, and 11 bases separated the two germline ends. CDR3 coding DNA: TGCGCCAGCAGCCTAGACAGCTTCTCTGGAAACACCATATATTTT. Its protein is CASSLDSFSGNTIYF.

The chain has TRBV5-4 and TRBJ2-3; the match to TRBD1 covers 10 bases. The germline CDR1 and CDR2 sequences are SGHNT and YYREEE (reference sequence). The CDR3 contains 15 residues. V lost 6 bases and J lost 3; bases outside the gene matches: 7. The CDR3 reads CASTPTGGKTDTQYF. CDR3 sequence (DNA): TGTGCCAGCACGCCGACAGGGGGCAAAACAGATACGCAGTATTTT. The variable domain in full, with the rest retrieved from reference TRBV5-4 and TRBJ2-3, is ETGVTQSPTHLIKTRGQQVTLRCSSQSGHNTVSWYQQALGQGPQFIFQYYREEENGRGNFPPRFSGLQFPNYSSELNVNALELDDSALYLCASTPTGGKTDTQYFGPGTRLTVL.

The V and J genes are TRBV21-1 and TRBJ2-2; TRBD2 reflects the table's D call only, with no check against the DNA. TRBV21-1 is a pseudogene segment. CDR3 length: 18 residues. The CDR3 spells CASSGPLAGGVYTGELFF. CDR3 DNA sequence: TGTGCCAGCAGCGGTCCGCTAGCGGGAGGGGTATACACCGGGGAGCTGTTTTTT.

The chain has TRBV7-3 and TRBJ2-7; no definite D call. Germline V gives CDR1 SGHTA, CDR2 FQGTGA. The germline V and J ends were trimmed by 1 base and 2 bases, with 6 bases remaining between them. The CDR3 consists of 13 residues. The CDR3 region is CASSLRSPYEQYF. In DNA, the CDR3 is TGTGCCAGCAGCTTAAGGAGCCCCTACGAGCAGTACTTC.

The chain links TRBV4-1 to TRBJ2-7; D may be TRBD2 (5 bases). This CDR3 contains 15 residues. The germline CDR1 and CDR2 sequences are MGHRA and YSYEKL. V was clipped by 0 bases and J by 7 bases, with 16 bases between them. The CDR3 loop is CASSQDLAGIREQYF. CDR3 coding DNA: TGCGCCAGCAGCCAAGATCTAGCAGGCATCCGGGAGCAGTACTTC.

A note on this clone: In the same sample, other DNA sequences code for this CDR3. V is TRBV18 and J is TRBJ2-3; D is undetermined. CDR1 is KGHSH and CDR2 is LQKENI in the germline V gene. Trimming stripped 3 bases from V and 4 bases from J, with 5 bases between. CDR3 length equals 12 residues. This chain's CDR3 is CASSPGADTQYF. CDR3 DNA: TGTGCCAGCTCACCTGGAGCAGATACGCAGTATTTT.

V usage is TRBV30 and J usage is TRBJ2-7; 9 bases agree with TRBD1. Germline loops: CDR1 GTSNPN, CDR2 SVGIG (reference sequence). The CDR3 extends over 13 amino acids. V lost 3 bases to trimming and J lost 3 bases; unmatched junction nucleotides: 3. CDR3 sequence (DNA): TGTGCCTGGAGCGGGACAGGGAACTACGAGCAGTACTTC. Its translation: CAWSGTGNYEQYF.

This sequence joins TRBV6-2 or TRBV6-3 and TRBJ1-5; possible D gene TRBD1, 5 bases. CDR3 length: 15 amino acids. V was trimmed by 3 bases and J by 2 bases, leaving 11 bases between them. Per germline, CDR1 MNHEY and CDR2 SVGEGT. CDR3 sequence (DNA): TGTGCCAGCAGTTATGCCCAGGGTGGCAATCAGCCCCAGCATTTT. Translating it yields CASSYAQGGNQPQHF.

This chain joins TRBV7-8 and TRBJ1-6; 7 bases map to TRBD1. The germline CDR1 and CDR2 sequences are SGHVS and FQNEAQ. V was clipped by 5 bases and J by 10 bases; unmatched bases: 14. The CDR3 runs to 16 residues. The CDR3 DNA follows: TGTGCCAGCAGCATTTTCCGGGACAGCAGGGGGTCACCCCTCCACTTT. Its translation is CASSIFRDSRGSPLHF.

In regard to this clone: One junction end does not reproduce the germline sequence, and a read error may be involved. The chain joins TRBV2 to TRBJ2-6, with D possibly TRBD1 on 7 matching bases. Germline CDR1 and CDR2: SNHLY and FYNNEI. The CDR3 runs 21 residues. In nucleotides, the CDR3 is TGTGCCAGCAGGGAAGGCCCCCCAGGGGGGAGTAAGCGCTCTGGGGCCAACGTCCTGACTTTC. It is translated as CASREGPPGGSKRSGANVLTF.

In DNA, the CDR3 is TGTGCCAGCAGCTCCGGACAGGGGGCGTTCAATCAGCCCCAGCATTTT. This sequence encodes CASSSGQGAFNQPQHF. This chain connects TRBV7-9 to TRBJ1-5; TRBD1 matches 11 bases. The V and J ends lost 4 bases and 3 bases, in that order; junction bases with no gene match: 5. Per the germline V gene, CDR1 is SEHNR and CDR2 is FQNEAQ (reference sequence). The CDR3 consists of 16 residues. Together with reference TRBV7-9 and TRBJ1-5, the CDR3 gives the full variable domain: DTGVSQNPRHKITKRGQNVTFRCDPISEHNRLYWYRQTLGQGPEFLTYFQNEAQLEKSRLLSDRFSAERPKGSFSTLEIQRTEQGDSAMYLCASSSGQGAFNQPQHFGDGTRLSIL.

Details on this clone: At the DNA level, this CDR3 is encoded by other sequences in the same sample as well. The J gene is TRBJ2-5, the V gene TRBV7-9; maybe TRBD2 (6 bases). Trimming removed 5 bases from V and 1 base from J, with 11 bases in between. CDR1 and CDR2 (germline): SEHNR, FQNEAQ (reference sequence). There are 14 residues in the CDR3. CDR3 residues: CASSLAGTQETQYF. The CDR3 region has the DNA TGTGCCAGCAGCCTCGCGGGGACCCAAGAGACCCAGTACTTC.